The entry that follows covers one T cell receptor beta chain sequence. J gave up 1 base and V 4 bases, and 12 bases lay outside the gene matches. Germline CDR1 SEHNR, CDR2 FQNEAQ (reference sequence). CDR3 length: 19 residues. The data were obtained in a study of shared clonotypes between healthy human individuals. Study-wide context: The composition of the donors was a couple of women and a few men aged 18 to 49.

Some clones are missing from TCRdb's copy, which holds only in-frame ones; the method was immunoSEQ multiplex PCR. The sample has some 740,000 clones, about 91% seen once; the top ten hold nearly 25%. Terminally differentiated effector memory CD45RA+ cells were excluded by CCR7 positive selection of CD45RO-negative cells. The sequence derives from a man in his thirties or forties in good health. V and J are TRBV7-9 and TRBJ2-1, with 11 bases aligning to TRBD2. Specimen: naive CD8+ T cells sorted from blood. The CDR3 here is CASSSLTSGKAGSYNEQFF. As DNA, the CDR3 is TGTGCCAGCAGCTCGTTGACTAGCGGGAAGGCGGGATCCTACAATGAGCAGTTCTTC. Filled out from reference TRBV7-9 and TRBJ2-1, the complete variable domain reads DTGVSQNPRHKITKRGQNVTFRCDPISEHNRLYWYRQTLGQGPEFLTYFQNEAQLEKSRLLSDRFSAERPKGSFSTLEIQRTEQGDSAMYLCASSSLTSGKAGSYNEQFFGPGTRLTVL.